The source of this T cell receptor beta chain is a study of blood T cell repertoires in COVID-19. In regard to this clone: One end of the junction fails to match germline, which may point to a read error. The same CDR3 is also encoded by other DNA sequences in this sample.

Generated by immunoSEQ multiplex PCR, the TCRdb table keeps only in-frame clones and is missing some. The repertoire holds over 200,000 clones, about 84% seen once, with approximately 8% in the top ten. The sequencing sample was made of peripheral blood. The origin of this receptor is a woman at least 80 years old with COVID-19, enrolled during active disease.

DNA for the CDR3: TGCGCCAGCAGGCGAGGGTCAGAGGGCACTGAAGCTTTCTTT. Amino acid sequence: CASRRGSEGTEAFF. This chain links TRBV6-5 with TRBJ1-1; D unresolved. Germline-derived CDR1 and CDR2 are MNHEY and SVGAGI. This CDR3 spans 14 amino acids.